The 25 T cell receptor beta chains below were found in one sample sequenced in a study of PD-1 blockade in classical Hodgkin lymphoma. All trial patients relapsed after autologous stem cell transplantation. Sequenced by immunoSEQ multiplex PCR; TCRdb stores in-frame clones only, minus some. This sample has just over 60,000 clones; roughly 88% occur once, and the top ten carry approximately 12%. The sample consisted of peripheral blood mononuclear cells (PBMCs), taken at baseline. The receptors were sampled from a human donor with classical Hodgkin lymphoma.

V and J are TRBV9 and TRBJ1-5, with D uncertain. The CDR3 loop spans 14 amino acids. Germline V gene lookup returns CDR1 SGDLS and CDR2 YYNGEE. V was clipped by 4 bases and J by 2 bases, with 10 bases between them. CDR3 region: CASSKDFGNQPQHF. DNA for the CDR3: TGTGCCAGCAGCAAGGATTTCGGCAATCAGCCCCAGCATTTT.

This CDR3 is CASTSAPYNEQFF. CDR3 DNA: TGTGCCAGCACTTCGGCACCCTACAATGAGCAGTTCTTC. V is TRBV27 and J is TRBJ2-1, with D uncertain. V lost 7 bases and J 2 bases, leaving 9 bases between the germline ends. The CDR3 totals 13 residues. CDR1 is MNHEY and CDR2 is SMNVEV in the germline V gene (reference sequence).

V usage is TRBV6-1 and J usage is TRBJ1-4, with 9 bases identical to TRBD1. CDR1 MNHNS and CDR2 SASEGT come from the germline V gene. The CDR3 is made up of 14 amino acids. J was trimmed by 6 bases and V by 5 bases; bases with no gene match: 4. DNA for the CDR3: TGTGCCAGCAGTCAGGACAGGGGAGATGAAAAACTGTTTTTT. It encodes CASSQDRGDEKLFF.

This chain connects TRBV6-6 to TRBJ1-4; 7 bases are a match to TRBD1. This CDR3 is 15 amino acids long. V was clipped by 5 bases and J by 0 bases; unmatched bases: 3. Germline assignment: CDR1 MNHNY and CDR2 SVGAGI (reference sequence). The CDR3 bases are TGTGCCAGCAGTCGACAGGGCTCAACTAATGAAAAACTGTTTTTT. It codes for CASSRQGSTNEKLFF.

The chain carries TRBV7-6 and TRBJ2-7; D gene uncertain. The CDR3 loop spans 14 amino acids. Between the trimmed V and J ends, which lost 2 bases and 3 bases, there was a span of 11 bases. CDR1 and CDR2 (germline): SGHVS, FNYEAQ. DNA for the CDR3: TGTGCCAGCAGCTTATTGCCAATATACTACGAGCAGTACTTC. This sequence encodes CASSLLPIYYEQYF. Full variable domain (remainder filled in from reference TRBV7-6 and TRBJ2-7): GAGVSQSPRYKVTKRGQDVALRCDPISGHVSLYWYRQALGQGPEFLTYFNYEAQQDKSGLPNDRFSAERPEGSISTLTIQRTEQRDSAMYRCASSLLPIYYEQYFGPGTRLTVT.

The gene calls are TRBV27 and TRBJ1-2; 7 positions agree with TRBD1. Looked up from germline, CDR1 is MNHEY and CDR2 is SMNVEV (reference sequence). V shed 6 bases and J 2 bases; nucleotides not matched to a gene: 3. The CDR3 runs to 13 residues. The CDR3 bases are TGTGCCAGCAGCCGGGACAGCAACTATGGCTACACCTTC. It yields the protein CASSRDSNYGYTF.

The chain combines TRBV10-3 with TRBJ1-1; 10 nucleotides agree with TRBD1. Germline CDR1 reads ENHRY; CDR2 reads SYGVKD. The CDR3 is 15 amino acids. V gave up 10 bases and J gave up 3 bases; unmatched junction bases: 11. CDR3 DNA: TGTGCCACCGGGGACAGGGGAGGGTTTGACACTGAAGCTTTCTTT. Residues: CATGDRGGFDTEAFF.

This clone was seen a few times. A read error may produce the germline difference seen at one junction end. J is TRBJ1-4 and V is TRBV2; TRBD1 matches at 7 bases. The CDR3 contains 10 residues. The germline V gene has CDR1 SNHLY and CDR2 FYNNEI. CDR3 coding DNA: TGTGCCAGTCGGACAGGAAGGATGGTTTTT. Translation gives CASRTGRMVF.

This chain uses TRBV28 with TRBJ2-7, with 10 bases aligning to TRBD1. Germline V gene lookup returns CDR1 MDHEN and CDR2 SYDVKM. The V gene end was trimmed by 5 bases and the J gene end by 0 bases; junction bases not matched to a gene: 13. The CDR3 has 18 amino acids. The CDR3 here is CASSPGTGVLRSSYEQYF. CDR3 nucleotide sequence: TGTGCCAGCAGTCCCGGGACAGGGGTTTTAAGGAGCTCCTACGAGCAGTACTTC.

This chain connects TRBV6-5 to TRBJ1-2; 7 nucleotides line up with TRBD1. The CDR3 spans 14 residues. Germline-derived CDR1 and CDR2 are MNHEY and SVGAGI. Losses at the gene ends were 8 bases for V and 6 bases for J; bases not matched to a gene: 12. CDR3 loop: CASSNTGEGDGYTF. CDR3 nucleotide sequence: TGTGCCAGCTCAAATACAGGGGAAGGCGATGGCTACACCTTC.

The chain uses TRBV6-6 and TRBJ1-1; the match to TRBD1 covers 7 bases. Losses at the gene ends were 0 bases for V and 11 bases for J; bases not matched to a gene: 12. This CDR3 contains 15 residues. Germline assignment: CDR1 MNHNY and CDR2 SVGAGI (reference sequence). The CDR3, as DNA: TGTGCCAGCAGTTACTCGACAGGGCAAACTCTTGGGGCTTTCTTT. Translated, it gives CASSYSTGQTLGAFF.

This clone has just one count. The chain employs TRBV7-2 and TRBJ2-3, with D perhaps TRBD2 (7 bases). The CDR3 runs 16 residues. Trimming stripped 4 bases from V and 4 bases from J, with 18 bases between. Per the germline V gene, CDR1 is SGHTA and CDR2 is FQGNSA. CDR3: CASSSHTGGGADTQYF. DNA for the CDR3: TGTGCCAGCAGCTCTCACACGGGGGGCGGAGCAGATACGCAGTATTTT.

The V gene is TRBV2, the J gene TRBJ2-1; D is ambiguous. There are 17 residues in the CDR3. V was clipped by 2 bases and J by 3 bases, with 17 bases between them. Germline loops: CDR1 SNHLY, CDR2 FYNNEI. The CDR3 bases are TGTGCCAGCAGTGAATGGAGCCTAGGTACCTACTACAATGAGCAGTTCTTC. It translates to CASSEWSLGTYYNEQFF. The whole variable domain, remainder taken from reference TRBV2 and TRBJ2-1, is EPEVTQTPSHQVTQMGQEVILRCVPISNHLYFYWYRQILGQKVEFLVSFYNNEISEKSEIFDDQFSVERPDGSNFTLKIRSTKLEDSAMYFCASSEWSLGTYYNEQFFGPGTRLTVL.

The chain carries TRBV5-6 and TRBJ2-1, with 10 bases matching TRBD1. The CDR3 runs to 17 residues. J gave up 3 bases and V 2 bases, and 8 bases lay outside the gene matches. The germline V gene has CDR1 SGHDT and CDR2 YYEEEE. The chain's CDR3 is CASSLPGTGAGYNEQFF. CDR3 DNA: TGTGCCAGCAGCTTACCTGGGACAGGGGCGGGCTACAATGAGCAGTTCTTC.

The chain carries TRBV7-2 and TRBJ2-2; 9 nucleotides agree with TRBD2. Germline lookup yields CDR1 SGHTA and CDR2 FQGNSA. Trimming cost V 1 base and J 7 bases; bases outside gene matches: 10. The CDR3 length is 17 residues. CDR3 protein: CASSLGGAGGLGGELFF. CDR3 bases: TGTGCCAGCAGCTTAGGAGGTGCGGGGGGGCTCGGCGGGGAGCTGTTTTTT.

This chain joins TRBV19 and TRBJ2-1; 7 bases agree with TRBD2. V trimming: 3 bases; J trimming: 2 bases; junction bases outside the gene matches: 4. Germline values: CDR1 LNHDA, CDR2 SQIVND (reference sequence). The length of the CDR3 is 15 residues. The CDR3 loop is CASSMGGFTYNEQFF. The CDR3 DNA reads TGTGCCAGTAGTATGGGGGGGTTCACCTACAATGAGCAGTTCTTC.

This chain connects TRBV11-2 to TRBJ1-1; D unresolved. Germline V lookup: CDR1 SGHAT, CDR2 FQNNGV. This CDR3 has 18 amino acids. V lost 0 bases to trimming and J lost 0 bases, with 17 bases between them. This chain's CDR3 is CASSLEDLGSVMNTEAFF. CDR3 nucleotide sequence: TGTGCCAGCAGCTTAGAGGACTTGGGGTCCGTCATGAACACTGAAGCTTTCTTT. The complete variable domain, with remaining parts taken from reference TRBV11-2 and TRBJ1-1, reads EAGVAQSPRYKIIEKRQSVAFWCNPISGHATLYWYQQILGQGPKLLIQFQNNGVVDDSQLPKDRFSAERLKGVDSTLKIQPAKLEDSAVYLCASSLEDLGSVMNTEAFFGQGTRLTVV.

This clone was seen a few times. The chain carries TRBV15 and TRBJ2-7; a weak D match, TRBD1 (6 bases). V was shortened by 1 base and J by 2 bases, with 9 bases between the two germline ends. The germline V gene has CDR1 LNHNV and CDR2 YYDKDF (reference sequence). The CDR3 runs to 14 residues. CDR3 bases: TGTGCCACCAGCAGAGGACAGGCACCCTACGAGCAGTACTTC. This encodes CATSRGQAPYEQYF.

The chain recombines TRBV4-3 with TRBJ2-6; perhaps TRBD2 as D (6 bases). With 2 bases removed from V and 0 bases from J, the gap between germline ends came to 8 bases. Per germline, CDR1 LGHNA and CDR2 YSLEER. The CDR3 has 16 amino acids. The CDR3 sequence: CASSQYGGSGANVLTF. The DNA for the CDR3 is TGCGCCAGCAGCCAATACGGGGGCTCTGGGGCCAACGTCCTGACTTTC.

Only one count was recorded for this clone. The V call is TRBV28, the J call TRBJ1-5; maybe TRBD1 (6 bases). The CDR3 length is 18 residues. Trimming took off 0 bases at V and 0 bases at J, with 15 bases between the two ends. Germline assignment: CDR1 MDHEN and CDR2 SYDVKM. In nucleotides, the CDR3 is TGTGCCAGCAGTTTATGGAGCTCAGGGGCAAGTAGCAATCAGCCCCAGCATTTT. Translated, it gives CASSLWSSGASSNQPQHF.

The chain is built from TRBV28 and TRBJ1-5; D ambiguous. V was cut by 2 bases and J by 2 bases, with 19 bases left in between. Germline V gene data show CDR1 as MDHEN and CDR2 as SYDVKM. CDR3 length: 18 residues. Written as DNA, the CDR3 is TGTGCCAGCAGTTTACATTACGTTTGGCCATCTGGCAATCAGCCCCAGCATTTT. As protein: CASSLHYVWPSGNQPQHF.

The chain carries TRBV19 and TRBJ1-4; TRBD1 matches at 7 bases. The junction had 6 bases not matched to a gene; V was cut back by 5 bases and J by 0 bases. Germline loops: CDR1 LNHDA, CDR2 SQIVND (reference sequence). This CDR3 is 16 amino acids long. The CDR3 DNA reads TGTGCCAGTAGTCTTTGGGACAGTTCAACTAATGAAAAACTGTTTTTT. Translating it yields CASSLWDSSTNEKLFF.

The J gene is TRBJ2-3, the V gene TRBV10-2; 9 bases are shared with TRBD2. Germline CDR1 reads WSHSY; CDR2 reads SAAADI. The CDR3 is made up of 14 amino acids. V dropped 3 bases and J dropped 4; count of bases not matched to a gene: 2. CDR3 DNA: TGCGCCAGCAGTGAAGGACTAGCGCCAGATACGCAGTATTTT. It specifies CASSEGLAPDTQYF.

The J gene is TRBJ1-2, the V gene TRBV12-5, with D perhaps matching TRBD1 (6 bases). The V and J ends lost 0 bases and 6 bases respectively, with 17 bases between them. CDR1 is LGHNT, CDR2 FRNRAP, per germline. The CDR3 is 16 amino acids. The CDR3 region is CASGLVLGGAHDGYTF. CDR3 bases: TGTGCTAGTGGTTTGGTATTAGGGGGGGCGCATGATGGCTACACCTTC.

V and J are TRBV30 and TRBJ1-4; tentatively, D is TRBD1 (5 bases). Deletions cut 5 bases from V and 0 bases from J, with 19 bases between. CDR1 and CDR2 (germline): GTSNPN, SVGIG (reference sequence). The CDR3 runs 17 residues. The CDR3 DNA sequence: TGTGCCTGGGCCCCAGTTAGGACAACTACAACTAATGAAAAACTGTTTTTT. This encodes CAWAPVRTTTTNEKLFF.